The entry below describes one T cell receptor (beta chain). This clone's antigen is unknown. At one of its ends the junction is not consistent with the germline gene, which may arise from a read error. Library method: multiplex PCR. The sequencer was an Illumina HiSeq 4000. iRepertoire HTBI primers and Arm-PCR amplification of CDR3 regions were used to construct TCR beta libraries. Before sequencing, the PCR products underwent gel purification. In the paper's pipeline: A total of fewer than 80 TRBV and 14 TRBJ segments were identified across samples and were used for gene usage analysis of CDR3 amino acid clonotypes. COPE and FqMerger were used to merge the filtered high-quality paired reads into contigs. BLAST was used to align contigs to IMGT TRBV, TRBD and TRBJ reference genes, and CDR3 was defined according to IMGT. Any clonotype with a frequency above 0.1% was counted as a highly expanded clone. Shannon entropy served as the measure of repertoire diversity, while the Gini coefficient captured V-J evenness. A clonotype found in more than one individual was treated as public. In TCRdb, the public reads were trimmed at Q25 with fastp and aligned with MiXCR, with productive beta chains retained. Each entry merges the rows of one CDR3 protein and shows their most common DNA and genes. TCRdb assigned the V and J calls; the authors' analysis was not used. This sample gives about 660,000 distinct CDR3 sequences in total; 30% of them show up just once. The top ten hold 35% to 55% of the sample.

The time point label corresponds to: persistent/refractory GD, antithyroid drugs over 5 years with positive TRAb. RNA was extracted from PBMCs in TRIzol for both TCR sequencing and RNA sequencing. Graves' disease was diagnosed according to American Thyroid Association guidelines. Patients for the study were recruited at an endocrinology department in Xi'an, China. Each patient gave approximately 9.7 milliliters of peripheral blood, collected in an EDTA anticoagulant tube. Ficoll Paque Plus density gradient separation was used to isolate PBMCs, and no further T cell sorting was performed. An Agilent 2100 Bioanalyzer and agarose gel were used to check RNA quality, while a NanoDrop 2000 measured RNA concentration. The sample originates from a study of regulatory T cells in long-lasting Graves disease (dated by TCRdb to 2020 to 2022). Looking at the study overall: Persistent Graves' disease was defined as antithyroid drug treatment for over 5 years with persistently positive TSH receptor autoantibodies. Patients with persistent Graves' disease were compared with patients with newly diagnosed Graves' disease using TCR sequencing and RNA sequencing of peripheral blood. The study took place in China and was registered as a clinical trial. A total of around 35 samples underwent TCR sequencing, from 13 patients with persistent Graves' disease and roughly 20 patients with newly diagnosed Graves' disease. In the clinical cohort, patients with persistent Graves' disease had used antithyroid drugs for an average of around 10 years.

Its CDR3 holds 17 amino acids, cysteine through phenylalanine. Only the CDR3 region is kept as DNA, spanning 51 bases read in frame from base 1. The germline V gene provides CDR1 SNHLY and CDR2 FYNNEI. Results the study describes overall, beyond this receptor: The authors noted that the small sample size was a limitation that may lower accuracy. Peripheral blood alone was examined, since thyroid tissue, which constituted the primary lesion, could not be accessed. Compared with newly diagnosed patients, persistent Graves' disease patients had lower TCR Shannon entropy and fewer highly expanded clones, which suggests clonal expansion. Persistent disease showed preferential use of TRBV28, TRBJ1-2 and TRBJ2-5, whereas newly diagnosed disease favored TRBV20-1 and TRBJ2-1. More public clonotypes were shared among persistent patients (fewer than 3,000) than among newly diagnosed patients (966). Only the TCR beta chain was sequenced and analyzed.

The rearranged segments are TRBV2 and TRBJ2-2, and TRBD2 matches 15 of the central bases. Here the sequenced sample was peripheral blood mononuclear cells (PBMCs), taken when the disease was refractory, from a patient treated with antithyroid drugs. This clonotype originated in a female donor with Graves disease. CDR3 loop: CASSNPGLAGGGGEPFF. The sequenced DNA: TGTGCCAGCAGTAATCCGGGACTAGCGGGAGGAGGCGGGGAGCCGTTTTTT.